The sequence of this TCR beta chain was determined in a study of esophageal squamous cell carcinoma under preoperative chemotherapy. Study-level points and caveats: Chemotherapy was followed by significantly higher TCR diversity in peripheral T cells only, not tumor-infiltrating lymphocytes. Paclitaxel-nedaplatin therapy caused immediate, substantial clonotype frequency changes.

Time point defined: after preoperative PTX-NDP chemotherapy. TCRdb analysed the PCR reads with MiXCR anew, one entry per CDR3 protein. The sample has 30,000 to 35,000 distinct CDR3 sequences; 50% to 60% are singletons. V was clipped by 6 bases and J by 5 bases; unmatched bases: 5. The CDR3 length is 13 residues. Per germline, CDR1 MNHNS and CDR2 SASEGT. This clonotype was counted only a few times. The antigen remains unidentified. Sampling was carried out from a patient given preoperative chemotherapy. This receptor was taken from a human donor with esophageal squamous cell carcinoma. The donor label of this sample is uncertain. The chain carries TRBV6-1 and TRBJ1-1, with 8 bases identical to TRBD1. CDR3 loop: CASRDRAWTEAFF. The CDR3 coding sequence is TGTGCCAGCAGGGACAGGGCTTGGACTGAAGCTTTCTTT.